This T cell receptor (beta chain) was documented in a study of blood T cells in healthy people across ages (dated by TCRdb to about 2015). Looking at the study overall: Template switching captured roughly one uniquely barcoded TCR beta cDNA molecule per two T cells in model experiments. The study measured age-related changes in TCR beta repertoire diversity using deep sequencing normalized with unique cDNA molecular identifiers. Donors were grouped into four age groups: young (average approximately 16 years), middle-aged (around 39), aged (around 60) and long-lived (around 82). To avoid experimental bias, donors of different ages were distributed randomly across sequencing lanes. Using the same blood draw, the study looked at two additional independent replicas of 1 million unique cDNA reads for two donors, one aged 18 to 30 and the other aged 80 or older.

Broader findings and caveats from the paper: As age increased, observed TCR beta diversity per million T cells dropped in a roughly linear way, and a significant reduction was already evident by age 40. Bulk unsorted PBMC profiling prevented conclusive comparison of naive and antigen-experienced compartments. Estimates of total diversity based on one million sequenced T cells were regarded as lower bounds and as underestimates. Donor CMV infection status was unknown, potentially confounding age-related changes in expanded clonotypes. The long-lived group showed more naive CD4+ T cells, fewer expanded clones and increased TCR diversity than the aged group, suggesting age selection. The percentage of naive T cells measured by flow cytometry correlated strongly with observed TCR beta diversity.

The roughly 37 donors, aged about 6 to 95 years, were systemically healthy Caucasian individuals from Russia. Each donor gave approximately 10 milliliters of peripheral blood, collected into EDTA-treated Vacutainer tubes. Ficoll-Paque density-gradient centrifugation was used to isolate PBMCs, with at least 7 million per sample. Total RNA was extracted from PBMCs with Trizol reagent, with at least 5.5 micrograms obtained per sample. For every donor, an aliquot of PBMCs went through flow cytometry to measure the percentages of naive CD45RAhigh/CD27high T cells. The library was built by means of 5' RACE. The sequencer listed for this sample is Illumina HiSeq 2500. The second PCR ran for about 6 to 11 cycles and used a J-beta primer mix along with a sample-barcoded 5' primer. A template-switch 5' adaptor carrying 12 random nucleotides introduced a unique molecular identifier onto each TCR beta cDNA molecule. Each sample yielded at least 2.5 million CDR3-containing paired-end reads. First-strand cDNA was synthesized from all RNA with the Mint cDNA synthesis kit, primed by a TRBC-specific oligonucleotide. All cDNA was treated with uracil-DNA glycosylase and then went through a first 18-cycle PCR with the universal primers M1SS and BC2_uni_R. From the authors' description of their analysis: For normalization, 1 million high-quality reads were randomly selected from each sample, with every read carrying a distinct molecular identifier. Instead of being binned into consensus sequences, reads with shared molecular identifiers were discarded. MiTCR, set to a Q25 quality threshold and the strictest error-elimination algorithm, was used for CDR3 identification, clonotype clustering and error correction. A nonparametric unseen species model with Euler transformation was used to estimate lower-bound total TCR beta diversity. The public reads were reprocessed in TCRdb via fastp at Q25 and MiXCR, keeping in-frame beta chains. One record per CDR3 amino acid sequence lists the most common genes and DNA. The V and J calls and clone size are TCRdb's, not the authors'. The sample includes 980,000 or so distinct CDR3 sequences, with around 46% observed a single time. 13% of the sample is held by the ten biggest clonotypes.

The germline V gene supplies CDR1 SGHRS and CDR2 YFSETQ. Trimming removed 4 bases from V and 5 bases from J; the gene matches leave 10 bases unexplained. The CDR3, from cysteine to phenylalanine, totals 16 residues. The read is trimmed to its CDR3 DNA, 48 bases read in frame from base 1. A note on this clonotype: What antigen it recognizes has not been identified. Nothing much larger sits one base from this clone, and base qualities are not available.

The clonotype comes from a man younger than 40 in good health. Rearrangement joined TRBV5-1 to TRBJ1-1; 11 bases in the junction line up with TRBD1. The specimen sequenced was blood. The DNA sequence is TGCGCCAGCAGCGAGGACAGGGGGCAAGGTGGGACTGAAGCTTTCTTT. It codes for CASSEDRGQGGTEAFF.